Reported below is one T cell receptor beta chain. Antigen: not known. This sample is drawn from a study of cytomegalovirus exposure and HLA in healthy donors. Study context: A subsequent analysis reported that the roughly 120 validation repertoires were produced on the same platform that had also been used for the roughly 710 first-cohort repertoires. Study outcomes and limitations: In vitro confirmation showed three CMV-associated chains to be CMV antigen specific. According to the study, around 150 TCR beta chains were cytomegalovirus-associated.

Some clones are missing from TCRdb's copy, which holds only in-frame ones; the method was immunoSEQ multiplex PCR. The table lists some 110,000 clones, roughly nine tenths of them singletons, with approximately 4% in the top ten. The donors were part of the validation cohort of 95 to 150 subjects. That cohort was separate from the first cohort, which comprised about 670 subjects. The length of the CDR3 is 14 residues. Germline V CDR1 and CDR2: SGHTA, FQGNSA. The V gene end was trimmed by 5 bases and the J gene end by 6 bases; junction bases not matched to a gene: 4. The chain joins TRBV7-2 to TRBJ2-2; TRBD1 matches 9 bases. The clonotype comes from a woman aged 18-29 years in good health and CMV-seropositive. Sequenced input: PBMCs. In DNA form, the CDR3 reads TGTGCCAGCAGCCTACAGGGGGCTGCCGGGGAGCTGTTTTTT. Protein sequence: CASSLQGAAGELFF.